What follows are 10 T cell receptor beta chains derived from one specimen sequenced in a study of low-dose radiotherapy and immunotherapy resistance in tumors. The authors amplified TCRs for about 20 PCR cycles with a constant-region primer and a V-primer adapter. TCRdb called the reads again in MiXCR, with one record for every CDR3 protein. The profile shows some 52,000 distinct CDR3 sequences, roughly 31% of them singletons. The time point is: after trial treatment. Treatment meaning: LDRT plus nivolumab, ipilimumab, low-dose cyclophosphamide and aspirin (RACIN trial). Sequences were derived from PBMCs, sampled after low-dose radiotherapy plus immunotherapy. These receptors all stem from a male donor with rectosigmoid adenocarcinoma.

In this sample, this clonotype turned up a few times. This chain connects TRBV18 to TRBJ2-7, with a weak D call TRBD1 (6 bases). From germline, CDR1 is KGHSH and CDR2 LQKENI. The CDR3 spans 16 residues. V was cut by 3 bases and J by 3 bases, with 18 bases left in between. The CDR3 here is CASSPLTGTHIYEQYF. CDR3 nucleotides: TGTGCCAGCTCACCGCTAACCGGGACACACATCTACGAGCAGTACTTC. Full variable domain (remainder filled in from reference TRBV18 and TRBJ2-7): NAGVMQNPRHLVRRRGQEARLRCSPMKGHSHVYWYRQLPEEGLKFMVYLQKENIIDESGMPKERFSAEFPKEGPSILRIQQVVRGDSAAYFCASSPLTGTHIYEQYFGPGTRLTVT.

By sample fraction, this clonotype is medium-sized. V and J are TRBV6-2 or TRBV6-3 and TRBJ2-7, with a weak D call TRBD1 (5 bases). The V gene's germline CDR1 is MNHEY and CDR2 SVGEGT. CDR3 length: 12 amino acids. V dropped 6 bases and J dropped 6 bases, with 12 bases sitting between them. CDR3 DNA: TGTGCCAGCAGCCCCGGACATCTCGAGCAGTACTTC. This gives the protein CASSPGHLEQYF.

This clonotype has at least ten counts. The V and J genes are TRBV11-2 and TRBJ2-1, with TRBD1 matching 7 bases. CDR1 SGHAT and CDR2 FQNNGV come from the germline V gene. The CDR3 is made up of 16 amino acids. V trimming: 5 bases; J trimming: 5 bases; junction bases outside the gene matches: 12. The CDR3 coding sequence is TGTGCCAGCAGCCCTACTTGGTCGACAGGGAACAATGAGCAGTTCTTC. It is translated as CASSPTWSTGNNEQFF.

Ten or more counts support this clonotype. The chain recombines TRBV20-1 with TRBJ2-7; weak D call: TRBD2 (7 bases). Deletions cut 0 bases from V and 5 bases from J, with 20 bases between. The CDR3 loop spans 16 amino acids. The germline V gene encodes CDR1 DFQATT and CDR2 SNEGSKA (reference sequence). CDR3 loop: CSARDRGGGGQHEQYF. The CDR3, as DNA: TGCAGTGCTAGAGATCGGGGAGGGGGAGGGCAGCACGAGCAGTACTTC.

In its sample, this clonotype was seen once. A far larger clone is one base from this, pointing to a likely read error. The CDR3 protein is CASSFQGMGGKTIYF. The CDR3 DNA is TGTGCCAGCAGCTTCCAGGGGATGGGAGGAAAAACCATATATTTT. The V call is TRBV12-2, the J call TRBJ1-3; TRBD1 is the table's D call, not checked against the DNA. TRBV12-2 is annotated as a pseudogene. The CDR3 contains 15 residues.

The gene calls are TRBV28 and TRBJ1-2; D is unresolved. The CDR3 loop spans 12 amino acids. V was clipped by 5 bases and J by 2 bases, with 6 bases between them. The V gene's germline CDR1 is MDHEN and CDR2 SYDVKM. This CDR3 is CASSGWNYGYTF. CDR3 nucleotide sequence: TGTGCCAGCAGTGGATGGAACTATGGCTACACCTTC.

This clonotype was seen many times. The gene calls are TRBV9 and TRBJ2-1; 10 positions match TRBD2. The CDR3 is 14 amino acids. The germline CDR1 and CDR2 sequences are SGDLS and YYNGEE. The V segment lost 1 base and the J segment 9 bases; nucleotides outside the gene matches: 4. For the CDR3, the DNA is TGTGCCAGCAGCGTAAAGCGGGGGGGTACTGAGCAGTTCTTC. Its translation: CASSVKRGGTEQFF.

This CDR3 reads CASSSAGGRTEQFF. The CDR3 DNA is TGTGCCAGCAGTTCGGCAGGGGGCCGCACTGAGCAGTTCTTC. The chain combines TRBV28 with TRBJ2-1; 8 nucleotides agree with TRBD1. Losses at the gene ends were 4 bases for V and 9 bases for J; bases not matched to a gene: 8. Germline V gene sequence: CDR1 MDHEN, CDR2 SYDVKM. CDR3 length: 14 residues.

This clonotype was counted a few times. This chain links TRBV5-4 with TRBJ2-2; D tentatively fits TRBD1 or TRBD2 (6 bases each). Trimming removed 1 base at V and 5 bases at J, with 18 bases between. The CDR3 contains 17 residues. The germline V gene encodes CDR1 SGHNT and CDR2 YYREEE (reference sequence). This CDR3 is CASSLMWGASGTGELFF. CDR3 nucleotide sequence: TGTGCCAGCAGCTTGATGTGGGGGGCAAGTGGGACCGGGGAGCTGTTTTTT.

J is TRBJ2-3 and V is TRBV5-4; 13 bases fit TRBD2. The CDR3 is 16 amino acids. The ends lost 4 bases at V and 5 bases at J; junction bases unmatched: 7. Germline CDR1 is SGHNT and CDR2 is YYREEE (reference sequence). CDR3 residues: CASSNGLAGVEDTQYF. The CDR3 nucleotides read TGTGCCAGCAGCAACGGACTAGCGGGAGTGGAAGATACGCAGTATTTT.